The 10 T cell receptor beta chains listed next were all sequenced from one sample in a study of immune heterogeneity within non-small cell lung tumors. Template was bulk tumor genomic DNA, 550 to 650 ng per sample. Doctors removed several biopsies from each primary tumor during surgery, keeping them far apart. Before undergoing curative surgery, patients had newly diagnosed non-small cell lung cancer that was untreated. Amplification of the TCR beta CDR3 was achieved through multiplex PCR with 32 V and 13 J primers. TCRdb re-called the multiplex PCR reads with MiXCR, one entry per CDR3 protein. The sample carries some 2,500 distinct CDR3 sequences, 51% recorded once. The sequenced sample consisted of lung tumor tissue. The receptors derive from a man aged 50-60 years with non-small cell lung cancer.

The chain is built from TRBV25-1 and TRBJ2-7; 14 nucleotides align to TRBD2. Germline loops: CDR1 MGHDK, CDR2 SYGVNS. V lost 3 bases to trimming and J lost 7 bases; unmatched junction nucleotides: 8. The CDR3 is 16 amino acids. This CDR3 is CASSDTGGLAGVEQYF. CDR3 nucleotide sequence: TGTGCCAGCAGTGATACAGGGGGACTAGCGGGAGTTGAGCAGTACTTC.

In its sample, this clonotype was seen once. The rearrangement uses TRBV6-2 or TRBV6-3 and TRBJ2-7, with D possibly TRBD1 on 5 matching bases. Germline-derived CDR1 and CDR2 are MNHEY and SVGEGT. This CDR3 has 17 amino acids. V lost 6 bases to trimming and J lost 0 bases, with 21 bases between them. The CDR3 DNA reads TGTGCCAGCAGCCACAGGTCGACAGTATACTTCTCCTACGAGCAGTACTTC. It encodes CASSHRSTVYFSYEQYF.

This chain connects TRBV2 to TRBJ2-1, with 7 bases that match TRBD2. Trimming took 6 bases from V and 0 from J; bases not matched to a gene: 5. CDR1 and CDR2 from the germline V gene are SNHLY and FYNNEI. CDR3 length: 15 amino acids. The CDR3 loop is CASRRTGGSYNEQFF. CDR3 in DNA: TGTGCCAGCAGGAGAACGGGAGGCTCCTACAATGAGCAGTTCTTC.

In this sample, this clonotype turned up a few times. V and J are TRBV12-3 or TRBV12-4 and TRBJ2-2; 8 nucleotides align to TRBD2. The V gene end was trimmed by 10 bases and the J gene end by 5 bases; junction bases not matched to a gene: 6. The CDR3 has 13 amino acids. The CDR3 sequence is CAISLAGTGELFF. The CDR3 region has the DNA TGTGCCATCTCCTTAGCGGGAACCGGGGAGCTGTTTTTT.

The chain links TRBV6-1 to TRBJ2-1; TRBD1 might be the D (5 bases). The CDR3 contains 14 residues. Deletions cut 7 bases from V and 4 bases from J, with 14 bases between. The germline CDR1 and CDR2 sequences are MNHNS and SASEGT. Written as DNA, the CDR3 is TGTGCCAGCACAGGCAGGGATAATTACAATGAGCAGTTCTTC. The encoded protein is CASTGRDNYNEQFF.

This clonotype is medium-sized by share. CDR3: CASSGTDYQPQHF. The CDR3 coding sequence is TGTGCCAGCAGCGGAACAGATTATCAGCCCCAGCATTTT. The J gene is TRBJ1-5, the V gene TRBV2, with no clear D. CDR1 is SNHLY, CDR2 FYNNEI, per germline. CDR3 length: 13 residues. The V end was cut by 6 bases, the J end by 5 bases, with 11 bases between.

The genes are TRBV6-2 or TRBV6-3 and TRBJ2-7, with D perhaps assigned TRBD1 or TRBD2 (6 bases each). Trimming took 2 bases from V and 6 from J, leaving 17 bases between them. The V gene's germline CDR1 is MNHEY and CDR2 SVGEGT. The CDR3 has 15 amino acids. The CDR3 nucleotides read TGTGCCAGCAGTTACATCTCTACGGGGGCCGCCGAGCAGTACTTC. Its protein product is CASSYISTGAAEQYF.

This clonotype is a singleton in its sample. This rearrangement joins TRBV20-1 to TRBJ2-3; D ambiguous. The germline V gene has CDR1 DFQATT and CDR2 SNEGSKA (reference sequence). V lost 0 bases and J 4 bases, leaving 20 bases between the germline ends. The CDR3 runs 17 residues. Here the CDR3 reads CSARDPFERTLADTQYF. CDR3 DNA: TGCAGTGCTAGAGACCCCTTTGAGCGTACCCTCGCAGATACGCAGTATTTT.

The chain joins TRBV28 to TRBJ2-7; D perhaps matches TRBD1 (5 bases). The germline V gene encodes CDR1 MDHEN and CDR2 SYDVKM. V lost 3 bases, J lost 7 bases, and 13 bases lay in between. The CDR3 length is 13 residues. The CDR3 DNA sequence: TGTGCCAGCAGTTTTCAGGGTCTAGAGGAGCAGTACTTC. This codes for CASSFQGLEEQYF.

This chain connects TRBV3-1 to TRBJ1-2; no clear D gene. Trimming took off 1 base at V and 6 bases at J, with 15 bases between the two ends. In germline, CDR1 is LGHDT, CDR2 YNNKEL (reference sequence). This CDR3 is built from 15 residues. This CDR3 reads CASSQGNWPGNGYTF. The CDR3 DNA sequence: TGTGCCAGCAGCCAAGGGAACTGGCCGGGGAATGGCTACACCTTC.